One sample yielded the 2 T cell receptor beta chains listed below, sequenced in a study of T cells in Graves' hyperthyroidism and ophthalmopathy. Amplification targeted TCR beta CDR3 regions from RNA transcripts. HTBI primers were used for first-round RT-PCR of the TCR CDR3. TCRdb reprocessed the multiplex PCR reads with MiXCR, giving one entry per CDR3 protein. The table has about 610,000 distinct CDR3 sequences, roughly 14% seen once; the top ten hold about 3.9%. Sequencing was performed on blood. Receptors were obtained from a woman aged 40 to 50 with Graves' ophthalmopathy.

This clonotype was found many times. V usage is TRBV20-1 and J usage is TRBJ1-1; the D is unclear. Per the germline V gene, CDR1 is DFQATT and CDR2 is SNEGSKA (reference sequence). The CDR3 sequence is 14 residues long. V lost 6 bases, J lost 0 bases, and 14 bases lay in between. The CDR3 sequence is CSAPPGGLNTEAFF. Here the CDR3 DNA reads TGCAGTGCCCCCCCTGGCGGCCTGAACACTGAAGCTTTCTTT.

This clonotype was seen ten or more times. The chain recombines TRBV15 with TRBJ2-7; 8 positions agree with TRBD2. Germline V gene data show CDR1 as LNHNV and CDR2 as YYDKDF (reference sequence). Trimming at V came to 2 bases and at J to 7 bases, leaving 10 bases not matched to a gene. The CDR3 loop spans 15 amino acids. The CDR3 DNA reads TGTGCCACCAGCAGACGGAGGGCCGGGGGGGAAGAGCAGTACTTC. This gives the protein CATSRRRAGGEEQYF. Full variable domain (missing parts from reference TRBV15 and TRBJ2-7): DAMVIQNPRYQVTQFGKPVTLSCSQTLNHNVMYWYQQKSSQAPKLLFHYYDKDFNNEADTPDNFQSRRPNTSFCFLDIRSPGLGDTAMYLCATSRRRAGGEEQYFGPGTRLTVT.